This T cell receptor (beta chain) appears in the sequencing data of a study of T-cell memory formation after mild COVID-19. Findings and limits, study-wide: A second wave expanding day 15 to 37 was CD4+-biased; contracting clones were balanced. Memory from before infection featured some responding clones, which suggests cross-reactive memory joined.

This CDR3 region has 15 residues. V shed 7 bases, J shed 8 bases, and the junction held 15 bases outside the gene matches. Germline V gene data show CDR1 as MGHDK and CDR2 as SYGVNS. This clonotype occurred a few times. No antigen is known for it. Via MiXCR, TCRdb re-called the 5' RACE reads, giving one row per CDR3 protein. The table records 250,000 to 350,000 distinct CDR3 sequences, around 15% of them present only once. The gene calls are TRBV25-1 and TRBJ1-2; TRBD1 matches at 8 bases. Sequencing was performed on PBMCs or a T cell subset sorted from them (not recorded which). This clonotype originated in a man between 18 and 29 years old who had mild COVID-19 (a few samples of this study predate the infection). Cell type and time point are not known. The chain's CDR3 is CASIDGTGYSGGYTF. The CDR3 bases are TGTGCCAGCATCGACGGGACAGGATACTCTGGCGGCTACACCTTC.